The 13 T cell receptor beta chains below were found in one sample sequenced in a study of human T cells and chemical hapten exposure. From whole blood left unfractionated, total RNA was extracted. The library put unique molecular identifiers onto individual cDNA molecules. MiXCR, run by TCRdb on the reads, gives a single entry per CDR3 protein. The sample records fewer than 150,000 distinct CDR3 sequences, approximately 9.3% being singletons. Specimen: whole blood. The receptors originated from a human donor in good health. Some clones in this sample may be carry-over from other donors' samples.

There are a few counts of this clonotype. This chain uses TRBV20-1 with TRBJ2-7; 7 bases are a match to TRBD1. CDR3 length: 14 amino acids. CDR1 and CDR2 from the germline V gene are DFQATT and SNEGSKA (reference sequence). The V and J ends lost 3 bases and 0 bases, in that order; junction bases with no gene match: 5. CDR3 residues: CSARSTGSSYEQYF. The CDR3 bases are TGCAGTGCTAGGTCGACAGGGAGCTCCTACGAGCAGTACTTC.

This clonotype was seen at least ten times. The V and J genes are TRBV6-5 and TRBJ1-5; D is ambiguous. The CDR3 contains 14 residues. Germline CDR1 reads MNHEY; CDR2 reads SVGAGI. V was trimmed by 0 bases and J by 5 bases, leaving 8 bases between them. The chain's CDR3 is CASSYSAGYQPQHF. The CDR3 bases are TGTGCCAGCAGTTACTCTGCGGGTTATCAGCCCCAGCATTTT.

This clonotype was counted ten times or more. The CDR3 bases are TGTGCCAGCAGCCGACGACCGGGCTATAATTCACCCCTCCACTTT. Translated: CASSRRPGYNSPLHF. The rearrangement joins TRBV3-1 to TRBJ1-6; D is unclear. The CDR3 runs 15 residues. Trimming cost V 4 bases and J 3 bases, with 10 bases left between them. Germline V CDR1 and CDR2: LGHDT, YNNKEL (reference sequence).

This clonotype was counted at least ten times. The chain carries TRBV25-1 and TRBJ2-1, with 8 bases identical to TRBD1. This CDR3 has 15 residues. Germline CDR1 reads MGHDK; CDR2 reads SYGVNS. V lost 3 bases and J lost 6; bases outside the gene matches: 7. The CDR3: CASSEETGASNEQFF. In DNA, the CDR3 is TGTGCCAGCAGTGAGGAGACAGGGGCCTCCAATGAGCAGTTCTTC.

In the case of this clonotype: The missing conserved phenylalanine or tryptophan at the end of this CDR3 makes a read error likely. The chain recombines TRBV24-1 with TRBJ2-1, with D tentatively TRBD2 (6 bases). There are 13 residues in the CDR3. The germline CDR1 and CDR2 sequences are KGHDR and SFDVKD. V lost 3 bases and J lost 7, with 9 bases in between. CDR3 loop: CATSDGGVNEQFL. CDR3 nucleotides: TGTGCCACCAGTGATGGAGGGGTTAATGAGCAGTTCCTC.

This clonotype has a count of ten or more. DNA for the CDR3: TGTGCCAGCAGGGGGGACGGGACAGGCGACGAAAAACTGTTTTTT. Residues: CASRGDGTGDEKLFF. V and J are TRBV12-3 or TRBV12-4 and TRBJ1-4; the match to TRBD1 covers 8 bases. The CDR3 length is 15 residues. Trimming at V came to 6 bases and at J to 8 bases, leaving 11 bases not matched to a gene.

This clonotype was detected only a few times. The chain carries TRBV27 and TRBJ2-5; 10 bases match TRBD1. V lost 3 bases and J lost 5; bases outside the gene matches: 6. Germline CDR1 and CDR2: MNHEY and SMNVEV (reference sequence). This CDR3 comprises 15 residues. CDR3 sequence reads: CASSFLGQGSETQYF. Here the CDR3 DNA reads TGTGCCAGCAGTTTCCTGGGACAGGGGTCCGAGACCCAGTACTTC.

This clonotype showed up many times. This sequence joins TRBV6-2 or TRBV6-3 and TRBJ1-5; no clear D gene. The CDR3 length is 17 residues. V lost 0 bases and J lost 4, with 16 bases in between. Germline-derived CDR1 and CDR2 are MNHEY and SVGEGT. The CDR3 DNA follows: TGTGCCAGCAGTTACTCGGAATCCGCGCAACTAAATCAGCCCCAGCATTTT. Protein: CASSYSESAQLNQPQHF.

This clonotype has a count of ten or more. The chain combines TRBV18 with TRBJ2-7; D gene unclear. V was shortened by 2 bases and J by 7 bases, with 12 bases between the two germline ends. The CDR3 extends over 13 amino acids. Germline V gene sequence: CDR1 KGHSH, CDR2 LQKENI. This CDR3 is CASSPGNGREQYF. The CDR3 DNA is TGTGCCAGCTCACCAGGCAATGGGCGGGAGCAGTACTTC.

This clonotype was counted between two and nine times. The rearrangement joins TRBV10-3 to TRBJ2-1; D gene unclear. The CDR3 is 13 amino acids. Germline V gene data show CDR1 as ENHRY and CDR2 as SYGVKD. Between the trimmed V and J ends, which lost 5 bases and 0 bases, there was a span of 5 bases. The CDR3 loop is CAISQVSYNEQFF. In DNA, the CDR3 is TGTGCCATCAGTCAGGTCTCCTACAATGAGCAGTTCTTC.

This clonotype has a handful of counts. The chain combines TRBV7-2 with TRBJ1-1; possible D gene TRBD1, 6 bases. Trimming took 5 bases from V and 0 from J, leaving 13 bases between them. The CDR3 extends over 15 amino acids. Germline V gene data show CDR1 as SGHTA and CDR2 as FQGNSA. The CDR3 DNA reads as TGTGCCAGCAGCCAAGGGGGTCGAATGAACACTGAAGCTTTCTTT. Amino acid sequence: CASSQGGRMNTEAFF. Filled out from reference TRBV7-2 and TRBJ1-1, the complete variable domain reads GAGVSQSPSNKVTEKGKDVELRCDPISGHTALYWYRQSLGQGLEFLIYFQGNSAPDKSGLPSDRFSAERTGGSVSTLTIQRTQQEDSAVYLCASSQGGRMNTEAFFGQGTRLTVV.

The rearrangement links TRBV5-1 to TRBJ2-7; D is perhaps TRBD2 (5 bases). The CDR3 extends over 15 amino acids. V lost 0 bases and J lost 2, with 12 bases in between. Germline V gene data show CDR1 as SGHRS and CDR2 as YFSETQ. CDR3 DNA: TGCGCCAGCAGCTTGGGAGGGTACGGGGCCTACGAGCAGTACTTC. Protein: CASSLGGYGAYEQYF.

This chain joins TRBV4-3 and TRBJ1-1, with a weak D call TRBD1 (6 bases). Per germline, CDR1 LGHNA and CDR2 YSLEER. This CDR3 spans 14 amino acids. V lost 3 bases and J lost 1, with 9 bases in between. The CDR3 is CASSQDSSNTEAFF. CDR3 bases: TGCGCCAGCAGCCAGGACAGTTCGAACACTGAAGCTTTCTTT.